The next 18 T cell receptor beta chains were all read from a single sample in a study of neurological immune-mediated disorders. MiXCR was run by TCRdb on the 5' RACE reads, yielding one entry per CDR3 protein. The data hold about 59,000 distinct CDR3 sequences, with about an eighth observed a single time. The sequencing input was PBMCs. The receptor source for this set is a woman aged 55 to 70 with HTLV-1-associated myelopathy (HAM/TSP).

This sequence joins TRBV10-3 and TRBJ2-7; possibly TRBD1 for D (5 bases). The CDR3 consists of 15 residues. Germline CDR1 reads ENHRY; CDR2 reads SYGVKD. V lost 0 bases, J lost 3 bases, and 12 bases lay in between. CDR3 residues: CAISESKGSVYEQYF. The DNA of the CDR3 is TGTGCCATCAGTGAGTCGAAGGGGTCTGTCTACGAGCAGTACTTC.

This clonotype was seen at least ten times. The chain employs TRBV10-1 and TRBJ2-1, with 8 bases aligning to TRBD2. The ends lost 4 bases at V and 6 bases at J; junction bases unmatched: 11. This CDR3 has 16 amino acids. Germline CDR1 is WNHNN and CDR2 is SYGVQD (reference sequence). CDR3 amino acids: CASSVGPGLVGNEQFF. The CDR3 DNA sequence: TGCGCCAGCAGTGTGGGGCCGGGACTAGTCGGCAATGAGCAGTTCTTC.

This clonotype was seen many times. The chain combines TRBV20-1 with TRBJ2-2, with 7 bases fitting TRBD1. Looked up from germline, CDR1 is DFQATT and CDR2 is SNEGSKA (reference sequence). V lost 6 bases to trimming and J lost 2 bases; unmatched junction nucleotides: 3. The CDR3 has 13 amino acids. CDR3 sequence: CSAGTVNTGELFF. CDR3 bases: TGCAGTGCGGGGACAGTAAACACCGGGGAGCTGTTTTTT.

This clonotype was seen many times. This chain joins TRBV5-5 and TRBJ1-1; 9 bases line up with TRBD1. From germline, CDR1 is SGHKS and CDR2 YYEKEE (reference sequence). V dropped 2 bases and J dropped 8; count of bases not matched to a gene: 10. This CDR3 comprises 15 residues. The CDR3 bases are TGTGCCAGCAGCTTCACGGGACAGGGCGCCGGGGAAGCTTTCTTT. Translation gives CASSFTGQGAGEAFF. The entire variable domain, with the rest obtained from reference TRBV5-5 and TRBJ1-1, is as follows: DAGVTQSPTHLIKTRGQQVTLRCSPISGHKSVSWYQQVLGQGPQFIFQYYEKEERGRGNFPDRFSARQFPNYSSELNVNALLLGDSALYLCASSFTGQGAGEAFFGQGTRLTVV.

This clonotype was seen many times. The rearrangement uses TRBV6-5 and TRBJ1-1; D gene ambiguous. This CDR3 is 13 amino acids long. The ends were cut back, 2 bases at V and 5 bases at J, with 9 bases in the middle. Germline CDR1 MNHEY, CDR2 SVGAGI. The CDR3 protein is CASSYKEKTEAFF. The CDR3 bases are TGTGCCAGCAGTTACAAGGAGAAAACTGAAGCTTTCTTT.

This clonotype was observed many times. The chain's CDR3 is CASRHPLEGAREQYF. DNA for the CDR3: TGCGCCAGCAGGCATCCTCTGGAGGGGGCGCGGGAGCAGTACTTC. This rearrangement joins TRBV10-2 to TRBJ2-7; tentative D call: TRBD1 (7 bases). The CDR3 is 15 amino acids. The V end lost 6 bases, the J end lost 7 bases, and 22 bases lay between the germline ends. Germline V lookup: CDR1 WSHSY, CDR2 SAAADI.

This clonotype was counted only a few times. The chain is built from TRBV5-5 and TRBJ1-5; TRBD2 might be the D (5 bases). The J call may be faulty, since TRBJ2-3 better matches the DNA end. This CDR3 region has 14 residues. Germline V gives CDR1 SGHKS, CDR2 YYEKEE (reference sequence). The CDR3 loop is CASSLAVRDPAQYF. The DNA for the CDR3 is TGTGCCAGCAGCTTGGCAGTACGGGATCCGGCCCAGTATTTT.

This clonotype was seen many times. This chain joins TRBV12-3 or TRBV12-4 and TRBJ1-1, with D possibly matching TRBD1 (6 bases). V was cut by 3 bases and J by 1 base, with 9 bases left in between. The CDR3 is 14 residues long. CDR3 loop: CASSLGAENTEAFF. The CDR3 DNA reads TGTGCCAGCAGTTTGGGGGCAGAGAACACTGAAGCTTTCTTT.

This CDR3 is CASSFQKTQYF. In DNA, the CDR3 is TGTGCCAGCAGCTTTCAAAAGACCCAGTACTTC. This rearrangement joins TRBV3-1 to TRBJ2-5, with D hard to call. V lost 5 bases, J lost 6 bases, and 7 bases lay in between. Germline loops: CDR1 LGHDT, CDR2 YNNKEL (reference sequence). The CDR3 length is 11 residues.

Many counts were recorded for this clonotype. The chain links TRBV7-9 to TRBJ2-7; 7 bases fit TRBD2. The length of the CDR3 is 12 residues. Germline V gives CDR1 SEHNR, CDR2 FQNEAQ (reference sequence). The V segment lost 5 bases and the J segment 6 bases; nucleotides outside the gene matches: 4. For the CDR3, the DNA is TGTGCCAGCAGCGACCGGGGGGTCGAGCAGTACTTC. It specifies CASSDRGVEQYF.

This clonotype was seen at least ten times. V usage is TRBV9 and J usage is TRBJ2-7; the match to TRBD2 covers 11 bases. Germline V gene data show CDR1 as SGDLS and CDR2 as YYNGEE. V shed 0 bases, J shed 5 bases, and the junction held 7 bases outside the gene matches. The CDR3 contains 16 residues. The CDR3 DNA reads TGTGCCAGCAGCGTAGGGACTAGCGGGTACGCCGACGAGCAGTACTTC. It yields the protein CASSVGTSGYADEQYF.

This clonotype was observed once. The J gene is TRBJ2-1, the V gene TRBV7-6, with D possibly matching TRBD1 (5 bases). The ends were cut back, 1 base at V and 15 bases at J, with 10 bases in the middle. Germline V gives CDR1 SGHVS, CDR2 FNYEAQ. This CDR3 has 11 amino acids. CDR3 in amino acids: CASSLEGPMFF. The DNA of the CDR3 is TGTGCCAGCAGCTTAGAGGGGCCCATGTTCTTC.

This clonotype was detected ten times or more. This chain joins TRBV7-2 and TRBJ1-2; TRBD1 agrees at 7 bases. The CDR3 totals 15 residues. Germline V lookup: CDR1 SGHTA, CDR2 FQGNSA. With V trimmed by 5 bases and J by 3 bases, 9 bases remained unmatched. The chain's CDR3 is CASSPNSGTDYGYTF. Here the CDR3 DNA reads TGTGCCAGCAGCCCCAACTCCGGGACAGACTATGGCTACACCTTC. The variable domain in full, completed from reference TRBV7-2 and TRBJ1-2, reads GAGVSQSPSNKVTEKGKDVELRCDPISGHTALYWYRQSLGQGLEFLIYFQGNSAPDKSGLPSDRFSAERTGGSVSTLTIQRTQQEDSAVYLCASSPNSGTDYGYTFGSGTRLTVV.

This clonotype was recorded many times. In DNA, the CDR3 is TGCAGTGCTAGAGATGAGGGACAGGGGGATACCGGGGAGCTGTTTTTT. It yields the protein CSARDEGQGDTGELFF. The chain couples TRBV20-1 to TRBJ2-2; 11 bases agree with TRBD1. The CDR3 contains 16 residues. CDR1 and CDR2 from the germline V gene are DFQATT and SNEGSKA (reference sequence). Losses at the gene ends were 0 bases for V and 5 bases for J; bases not matched to a gene: 5.

The chain couples TRBV5-1 to TRBJ2-1; tentatively, D is TRBD2 (5 bases). CDR1 and CDR2 from the germline V gene are SGHRS and YFSETQ. The CDR3 runs to 15 residues. Trimming left V 3 bases short and J 4 bases short, with 14 bases between. The CDR3, as DNA: TGCGCCAGCAGCTCCCCCTACTTAGCGTACAATGAGCAGTTCTTC. Protein sequence: CASSSPYLAYNEQFF.

This clonotype was seen repeatedly, ten times or more. The genes are TRBV12-3 or TRBV12-4 and TRBJ1-2; a possible D gene is TRBD1 (5 bases). V was clipped by 8 bases and J by 2 bases, with 12 bases between them. This CDR3 spans 13 amino acids. CDR3 sequence: CASSTDTNYGYTF. In nucleotides, the CDR3 is TGTGCCAGCTCCACGGACACCAACTATGGCTACACCTTC.

This clonotype was counted ten times or more. V gene TRBV6-5 combines with J gene TRBJ2-1; D gene uncertain. With 6 bases removed from V and 9 bases from J, the gap between germline ends came to 15 bases. The length of the CDR3 is 13 residues. Germline V gene sequence: CDR1 MNHEY, CDR2 SVGAGI. The CDR3 sequence is CASSRPLTGEQFF. Written as DNA, the CDR3 is TGTGCCAGCAGCAGACCACTTACGGGTGAGCAGTTCTTC.

The count of this clonotype is one. A much bigger clone sits one base away, suggesting this may be a read error. The V and J genes are TRBV10-3 and TRBJ2-1; 9 nucleotides agree with TRBD2. The germline V gene has CDR1 ENHRY and CDR2 SYGVKD. The CDR3 has 13 residues. With 6 bases clipped from V and 12 bases from J, the junction kept 9 bases outside the gene matches. The CDR3 loop reads CAISWREGGAQFF. The CDR3 bases are TGTGCCATCAGCTGGCGGGAGGGCGGCGCGCAGTTCTTC.